A selection of T cell receptor beta chains follows, all from one sample in a study of T cell responses to AZD1222 COVID-19 vaccine. The protocol was immunoSEQ multiplex PCR, while the TCRdb copy is restricted to in-frame clones and leaves out a portion. The sample yields 30,000 to 35,000 clones, about four fifths seen once. The starting material was peripheral blood, obtained 28 days after the second AZD1222 dose. The receptors originated from an adult who received the AZD1222 COVID-19 vaccine. Each CDR3 is given with its conserved first and last residue. The order of the fields is V gene, J gene, CDR3 protein.

v_gene: TRBV5-4
j_gene: TRBJ1-3
CDR3aa: CASSLRAGPGNTIYF

v_gene: TRBV19
j_gene: TRBJ2-7
CDR3aa: CASSPRRNSYEQYF

v_gene: TRBV4-1
j_gene: TRBJ2-5
CDR3aa: CASSHHGTPQETQYF

v_gene: TRBV27
j_gene: TRBJ2-1
CDR3aa: CASRKDRGYNEQFF

v_gene: TRBV27
j_gene: TRBJ1-6
CDR3aa: CASSLSVGSPLHF

v_gene: TRBV3-1/TRBV3-2
j_gene: TRBJ1-3
CDR3aa: CASSCFVPIHARNTIYF

v_gene: TRBV5-4
j_gene: TRBJ2-1
CDR3aa: CASSSHRGNEQFF

v_gene: TRBV29-1
j_gene: TRBJ2-2
CDR3aa: CSVGLSADGGELFF

v_gene: TRBV7-9
j_gene: TRBJ1-2
CDR3aa: CASSQAGQGDGYTF

v_gene: TRBV5-6
j_gene: TRBJ2-7
CDR3aa: CASTLQGRWYEQYF

v_gene: TRBV19
j_gene: TRBJ1-1
CDR3aa: CASTPVSINTEAFF

v_gene: TRBV28
j_gene: TRBJ2-7
CDR3aa: CASSVPQGYEQYF

v_gene: TRBV19
j_gene: TRBJ2-7
CDR3aa: CASSSDGHEQYF

v_gene: TRBV20-1
j_gene: TRBJ1-1
CDR3aa: CSARLEVAFF

v_gene: TRBV6-5
j_gene: TRBJ1-4
CDR3aa: CASKTASTNEKLFF

v_gene: TRBV29-1
j_gene: TRBJ2-1
CDR3aa: CSVEFGRSSYNEQFF

v_gene: TRBV29-1
j_gene: TRBJ2-6
CDR3aa: CSVVVGGANVLTF

v_gene: TRBV19
j_gene: TRBJ1-2
CDR3aa: CASQRGGLYGYTF

v_gene: TRBV5-1
j_gene: TRBJ2-5
CDR3aa: CASSSGDRVQGETQYF